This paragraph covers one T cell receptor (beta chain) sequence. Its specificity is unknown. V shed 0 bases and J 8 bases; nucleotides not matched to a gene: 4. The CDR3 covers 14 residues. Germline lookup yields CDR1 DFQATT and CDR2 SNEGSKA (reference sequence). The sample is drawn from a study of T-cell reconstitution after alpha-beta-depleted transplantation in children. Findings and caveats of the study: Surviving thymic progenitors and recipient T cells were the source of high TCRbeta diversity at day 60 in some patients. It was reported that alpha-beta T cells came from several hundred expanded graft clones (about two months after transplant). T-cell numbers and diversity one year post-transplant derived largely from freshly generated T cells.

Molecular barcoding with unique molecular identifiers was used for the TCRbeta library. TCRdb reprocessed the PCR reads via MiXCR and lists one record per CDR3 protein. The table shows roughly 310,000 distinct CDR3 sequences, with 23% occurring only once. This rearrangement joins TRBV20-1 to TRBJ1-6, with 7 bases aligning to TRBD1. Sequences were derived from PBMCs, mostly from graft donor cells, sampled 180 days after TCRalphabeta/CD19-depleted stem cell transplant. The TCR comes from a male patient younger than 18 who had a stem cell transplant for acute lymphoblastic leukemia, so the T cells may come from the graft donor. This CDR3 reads CSARDGTAYSPLHF. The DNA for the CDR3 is TGCAGTGCTAGAGATGGGACAGCTTATTCACCCCTCCACTTT.